This entry is about one T cell receptor beta chain. The sample is drawn from a study of post-analysis software for immune sequencing data. Researchers reported that TCR beta cDNA libraries carried unique molecular identifiers. TCRdb reprocessed the PCR reads via MiXCR and lists one record per CDR3 protein. The sample carries 450,000 or so distinct CDR3 sequences, roughly 45% recorded once. The source is a girl aged 10 to 17 with multiple sclerosis. Sequenced input: blood.

The CDR3 loop reads CASSKATDICTDTQYF. For the CDR3, the DNA is TGTGCCAGCAGCAAAGCTACGGACATTTGCACAGATACGCAGTATTTT. The chain joins TRBV21-1 to TRBJ2-3; TRBD1, as called in the table, went unchecked against the DNA. TRBV21-1 is a pseudogene. The CDR3 is 16 amino acids.